This TCR beta chain stems from a study of blood T cell repertoires in COVID-19. Study summary: Spain, Italy and the United States supplied samples that represented acute and convalescent COVID-19.

The data were produced by immunoSEQ multiplex PCR, yet TCRdb's version contains in-frame clones alone and is incomplete. The sample carries 70,000 or so clones, around 74% recorded once. Germline lookup yields CDR1 LNHDA and CDR2 SQIVND (reference sequence). This CDR3 comprises 15 residues. With 7 bases removed from V and 4 bases from J, the gap between germline ends came to 17 bases. Patients at the Seattle site were enrolled during active infection and followed longitudinally. The rearrangement links TRBV19 to TRBJ1-5; D may be TRBD1 (5 bases). The sample comprised peripheral blood. The TCR comes from a man aged 55 to 69 with COVID-19, enrolled during active disease. CDR3 sequence (DNA): TGTGCCAGTATGGGGTGGCAGGGCACTAATCAGCCCCAGCATTTT. Protein: CASMGWQGTNQPQHF.